Listed here are 25 T cell receptor beta chains from one sample, sequenced in a study of T cells in Graves' hyperthyroidism and ophthalmopathy. From RNA transcripts, TCR beta CDR3 regions were amplified. First-round RT-PCR targeting the TCR CDR3 was performed with the HTBI primer set. TCRdb redid the calling of the multiplex PCR reads with MiXCR, one entry per CDR3 protein. The sample includes around 250,000 distinct CDR3 sequences, 16% of them seen just once. The sequenced material came from blood. The source of these receptors is a woman aged 18-29 years with Graves' ophthalmopathy.

This clonotype was seen ten or more times. This chain uses TRBV5-8 with TRBJ2-1; 9 nucleotides align to TRBD2. The CDR3 loop spans 16 amino acids. In germline, CDR1 is SGHTS, CDR2 YDEGEE. After removal of 2 bases from V and 4 bases from J, the junction contained 7 bases not matched to a gene. This CDR3 is CASSLPLAGVYNEQFF. The CDR3 DNA follows: TGTGCCAGCAGCTTACCCTTAGCGGGAGTATACAATGAGCAGTTCTTC. Complete variable domain (other parts from reference TRBV5-8 and TRBJ2-1): EAGVTQSPTHLIKTRGQQATLRCSPISGHTSVYWYQQALGLGLQFLLWYDEGEERNRGNFPPRFSGRQFPNYSSELNVNALELEDSALYLCASSLPLAGVYNEQFFGPGTRLTVL.

This clonotype has at least ten counts. This clone may be a read error of a much larger clone one base away. The chain employs TRBV28 and TRBJ1-2; no reliable D call. Germline CDR1 MDHEN, CDR2 SYDVKM. This CDR3 has 17 residues. The DNA of the CDR3 is TGTGCCAGCAGTTTTGCCCGGACCGGTGGCTCCTCCTATGGCTGCACCTTC. It specifies CASSFARTGGSSYGCTF.

The sample holds many counts of this clonotype. The chain combines TRBV7-8 with TRBJ1-1, with 7 bases aligning to TRBD1. This CDR3 region has 15 residues. The trim removed 5 bases at V and 1 base at J, leaving 7 bases unmatched. Germline CDR1 reads SGHVS; CDR2 reads FQNEAQ. In DNA, the CDR3 is TGTGCCAGCAGCCTAGGGACAGTAGAGAACACTGAAGCTTTCTTT. This gives the protein CASSLGTVENTEAFF. The full variable domain, with the rest looked up from reference TRBV7-8 and TRBJ1-1, is GAGVSQSPRYKVAKRGQDVALRCDPISGHVSLFWYQQALGQGPEFLTYFQNEAQLDKSGLPSDRFFAERPEGSVSTLKIQRTQQEDSAVYLCASSLGTVENTEAFFGQGTRLTVV.

This clonotype was seen ten or more times. CDR3 DNA sequence: TGTGCCAGCAGGGCAGGCAATGAGCAGTTCTTC. Translated: CASRAGNEQFF. J is TRBJ2-1 and V is TRBV2; D is unclear. CDR1 SNHLY and CDR2 FYNNEI come from the germline V gene. The CDR3 sequence is 11 residues long. V was shortened by 6 bases and J by 6 bases, with 6 bases between the two germline ends.

The chain joins TRBV9 to TRBJ2-1; D may be TRBD2 (5 bases). CDR3 length: 14 amino acids. V shed 4 bases and J shed 4 bases, with 12 bases lying between them. Germline assignment: CDR1 SGDLS and CDR2 YYNGEE. The CDR3 nucleotides are TGTGCCAGCAGCATACTGGGAGCATACAATGAGCAGTTCTTC. Translating it yields CASSILGAYNEQFF.

This clonotype has ten or more counts. The chain employs TRBV11-2 and TRBJ2-7; 11 bases fit TRBD1. This CDR3 spans 16 amino acids. V lost 5 bases to trimming and J lost 7 bases; unmatched junction nucleotides: 13. Germline V gene data show CDR1 as SGHAT and CDR2 as FQNNGV. The CDR3 is CASSISPGTGGREQYF. The CDR3 nucleotides are TGTGCCAGCAGCATTAGTCCCGGGACAGGGGGGAGAGAGCAGTACTTC. Drawing the rest from reference TRBV11-2 and TRBJ2-7, the complete variable domain is EAGVAQSPRYKIIEKRQSVAFWCNPISGHATLYWYQQILGQGPKLLIQFQNNGVVDDSQLPKDRFSAERLKGVDSTLKIQPAKLEDSAVYLCASSISPGTGGREQYFGPGTRLTVT.

This clonotype was observed at least ten times. The chain carries TRBV5-4 and TRBJ1-2; TRBD1 agrees at 10 bases. The CDR3 sequence is 20 residues long. The V gene's germline CDR1 is SGHNT and CDR2 YYREEE (reference sequence). Trimming at V came to 3 bases and at J to 0 bases, leaving 17 bases not matched to a gene. CDR3 amino acids: CASSYMTLTGGFRTNYGYTF. CDR3 bases: TGTGCCAGCAGCTATATGACCTTGACAGGGGGCTTTAGAACTAACTATGGCTACACCTTC.

This clonotype was seen at least ten times. The chain has TRBV9 and TRBJ2-3, with D tentatively TRBD2 (6 bases). With 3 bases removed from V and 6 bases from J, the gap between germline ends came to 17 bases. This CDR3 has 15 amino acids. Germline CDR1 is SGDLS and CDR2 is YYNGEE. DNA of the CDR3: TGTGCCAGCAGCGCCAGGGACTGGGGGTATGATACGCAGTATTTT. The encoded protein is CASSARDWGYDTQYF.

Many counts were recorded for this clonotype. The chain is built from TRBV20-1 and TRBJ2-7; 10 bases fit TRBD1. In germline, CDR1 is DFQATT, CDR2 SNEGSKA (reference sequence). Germline trimming cut 1 base from V and 5 bases from J; bases unmatched to any gene: 5. CDR3 size: 14 residues. In DNA, the CDR3 is TGCAGTGCTAGAGTCGGGACAGGGGCTAACGAGCAGTACTTC. Amino acid sequence: CSARVGTGANEQYF.

Remarks on this clonotype: The junction departs from germline at one end; a sequencing error may be responsible. The V gene is TRBV7-6, the J gene TRBJ2-6, with D perhaps matching TRBD1 (5 bases). The length of the CDR3 is 15 residues. CDR1 and CDR2 from the germline V gene are SGHVS and FNYEAQ. In DNA, the CDR3 is TGTGCCGGCAGTCTGGGGCTCTCTGGGGCCAACGTCCTGACTTTC. Amino acids: CAGSLGLSGANVLTF.

This clonotype was seen a few times. J is TRBJ2-7 and V is TRBV5-8, with D possibly being TRBD1 (6 bases). V was clipped by 4 bases and J by 2 bases, with 16 bases between them. The CDR3 runs 15 residues. The V gene's germline CDR1 is SGHTS and CDR2 YDEGEE. In nucleotides, the CDR3 is TGTGCCAGCAGCAGAACACAGGGACCCACCTACGAGCAGTACTTC. Translating it yields CASSRTQGPTYEQYF.

The sample holds many counts of this clonotype. CDR3 nucleotides: TGTGCCAGCAGCGTAGAAGCTAGCGGGGGATACAATGAGCAGTTCTTC. It specifies CASSVEASGGYNEQFF. This chain joins TRBV9 and TRBJ2-1, with TRBD2 matching over 10 bases. This CDR3 has 16 residues. V gave up 0 bases and J gave up 4 bases; unmatched junction bases: 4. Germline CDR1 reads SGDLS; CDR2 reads YYNGEE. Supplemented by reference TRBV9 and TRBJ2-1, the full variable domain reads DSGVTQTPKHLITATGQRVTLRCSPRSGDLSVYWYQQSLDQGLQFLIQYYNGEERAKGNILERFSAQQFPDLHSELNLSSLELGDSALYFCASSVEASGGYNEQFFGPGTRLTVL.

This clonotype was picked up many times. The chain joins TRBV20-1 to TRBJ1-2; no clear D. The CDR3 is made up of 13 amino acids. V was shortened by 6 bases and J by 3 bases, with 14 bases between the two germline ends. Germline lookup yields CDR1 DFQATT and CDR2 SNEGSKA (reference sequence). In DNA, the CDR3 is TGCAGTGCCCAATCGTCCCTACACTATGGCTACACCTTC. Amino acids: CSAQSSLHYGYTF.

This clonotype was observed at least ten times. The chain uses TRBV6-1 and TRBJ1-4, with no clear D. The V gene lost 4 bases and the J gene lost 4 bases, with 7 bases spanning the gap. Germline loops: CDR1 MNHNS, CDR2 SASEGT. This CDR3 has 13 amino acids. In nucleotides, the CDR3 is TGTGCCAGCAGTGTTAACAGTAATGAAAAACTGTTTTTT. Protein sequence: CASSVNSNEKLFF.

The CDR3, as DNA: TGCAGTGCCCTCTCGTCTAGCGGTCTCTTAAATGAGCAGTTCTTC. Its translation is CSALSSSGLLNEQFF. The J gene is TRBJ2-1, the V gene TRBV20-1, with 7 bases that match TRBD2. Germline assignment: CDR1 DFQATT and CDR2 SNEGSKA (reference sequence). CDR3 length: 15 amino acids. The trim removed 6 bases at V and 7 bases at J, leaving 15 bases unmatched.

In its sample, this clonotype was seen a few times. The chain carries TRBV10-2 and TRBJ2-6; 7 bases agree with TRBD2. V gave up 8 bases and J gave up 0 bases; unmatched junction bases: 1. CDR3 length: 14 residues. CDR1 is WSHSY and CDR2 is SAAADI in the germline V gene. This CDR3 reads CASGRGSGANVLTF. Here the CDR3 DNA reads TGCGCCAGCGGGAGGGGCTCTGGGGCCAACGTCCTGACTTTC.

In its sample, this clonotype was seen many times. V gene TRBV6-4 combines with J gene TRBJ2-3; TRBD2 agrees at 7 bases. This CDR3 comprises 15 residues. The trim removed 6 bases at V and 2 bases at J, leaving 8 bases unmatched. From germline, CDR1 is MRHNA and CDR2 SNTAGT. The CDR3 here is CASRPSGINTDTQYF. CDR3 nucleotide sequence: TGTGCCAGCAGGCCCAGCGGGATAAACACAGATACGCAGTATTTT.

This clonotype occurred a few times. The chain combines TRBV3-1 with TRBJ1-2; TRBD1 matches 7 bases. There are 16 residues in the CDR3. The germline V gene has CDR1 LGHDT and CDR2 YNNKEL (reference sequence). V shed 1 base and J 8 bases; nucleotides not matched to a gene: 13. The chain's CDR3 is CASSQGGGGSFRGYTF. CDR3 coding DNA: TGTGCCAGCAGCCAAGGGGGAGGGGGCTCCTTTCGGGGCTACACCTTC.

The CDR3 loop is CASSLETSGGAGELFF. CDR3 bases: TGTGCCAGCAGCTTGGAGACTAGCGGGGGGGCCGGGGAGCTGTTTTTT. The V and J genes are TRBV11-2 and TRBJ2-2; TRBD2 matches 14 bases. This CDR3 comprises 16 residues. Per germline, CDR1 SGHAT and CDR2 FQNNGV. V gave up 3 bases and J gave up 6 bases; unmatched junction bases: 3.

This clonotype was seen many times. The gene calls are TRBV15 and TRBJ2-4; 8 nucleotides match TRBD2. Germline lookup yields CDR1 LNHNV and CDR2 YYDKDF (reference sequence). Trimming removed 0 bases from V and 8 bases from J; junction bases left unmatched: 6. CDR3 length equals 15 residues. CDR3 residues: CATSRENSGMDIQYF. The CDR3 DNA is TGTGCCACCAGCAGAGAAAATAGCGGGATGGACATTCAGTACTTC.

For this clonotype: One base away lies a much larger clone, so this may be a sequencing read error. This sequence joins TRBV12-3 or TRBV12-4 and TRBJ2-7, with 8 bases identical to TRBD2. The CDR3 is 12 residues long. V gave up 6 bases and J gave up 7 bases; unmatched junction bases: 5. The CDR3 region is CASRTSVDEQYF. CDR3 coding DNA: TGTGCCAGCAGGACTAGCGTCGATGAGCAGTACTTC.

This clonotype showed up many times. The chain joins TRBV6-5 to TRBJ2-1; D is unclear. V dropped 0 bases and J dropped 0 bases, with 9 bases sitting between them. From germline, CDR1 is MNHEY and CDR2 SVGAGI. The CDR3 spans 16 residues. CDR3 DNA: TGTGCCAGCAGTTACTCGCCCTGGAGCTCCTACAATGAGCAGTTCTTC. This gives the protein CASSYSPWSSYNEQFF.

With regard to this clonotype: This may be a read error, as it is one base from a much larger clone. V and J are TRBV5-1 and TRBJ1-2; TRBD1 might be the D (5 bases). The CDR3 covers 14 residues. Per germline, CDR1 SGHRS and CDR2 YFSETQ. CDR3 sequence reads: CASNPGEANYGYAF. The CDR3 coding sequence is TGCGCCAGCAACCCGGGGGAGGCTAACTATGGCTACGCCTTC.

Ten or more counts support this clonotype. The rearrangement uses TRBV19 and TRBJ2-1; 10 nucleotides line up with TRBD2. CDR1 and CDR2 (germline): LNHDA, SQIVND (reference sequence). J was trimmed by 9 bases and V by 4 bases; bases with no gene match: 3. This CDR3 has 13 amino acids. Here the CDR3 DNA reads TGTGCCAGTAGTACCGGACTAGCGGCTGAGCAGTTCTTC. Its translation: CASSTGLAAEQFF.

There are many counts of this clonotype. The chain employs TRBV5-6 and TRBJ2-5; 8 bases fit TRBD1. CDR1 is SGHDT and CDR2 is YYEEEE in the germline V gene. The CDR3 loop spans 13 amino acids. The ends lost 4 bases at V and 7 bases at J; junction bases unmatched: 6. In DNA form, the CDR3 reads TGTGCCAGCAGCCTCGACAGGGGAAGGACCCAGTACTTC. It specifies CASSLDRGRTQYF.